The present T cell receptor beta chain was sequenced within a study of blood T cell repertoires in COVID-19. On the study more broadly: Both acute and convalescent COVID-19 samples were obtained from the United States, Italy and Spain.

This CDR3 has 16 residues. Looked up from germline, CDR1 is LNHDA and CDR2 is SQIVND (reference sequence). V lost 1 base to trimming and J lost 3 bases, with 14 bases between them. Sequencing was performed with immunoSEQ multiplex PCR; in TCRdb, only in-frame clones are kept and a portion is missing. The data contain over 250,000 clones, approximately 86% of them singletons. The sample comprised PBMCs or T cells enriched from blood (not recorded which). This chain joins TRBV19 and TRBJ2-3, with D maybe TRBD2 (6 bases). This sequence originates from a woman in her late teens or twenties who had recovered from COVID-19. CDR3: CASSIGASVVTDTQYF. The CDR3 DNA reads as TGTGCCAGTAGTATAGGGGCTAGCGTTGTGACAGATACGCAGTATTTT.